This T cell receptor (beta chain) is drawn from a study of cytomegalovirus exposure and HLA in healthy donors. Regarding the study as a whole: A missense variant in DCLRE1C was later tied to TCR beta V- and J-gene trimming.

In germline, CDR1 is SGHNT, CDR2 YYREEE (reference sequence). The V end lost 4 bases, the J end lost 4 bases, and 15 bases lay between the germline ends. The CDR3 covers 15 residues. It was with 60 Vbeta and 13 Jbeta primers that the PCR ran. TCRdb's table, derived via immunoSEQ multiplex PCR, lists solely in-frame clones and lacks some. In the table there are just over 95,000 clones, around three quarters of which are singletons. Points on this clone: Its antigen is not identified.

V gene TRBV5-4 combines with J gene TRBJ2-1; no definite D call. Source material: PBMCs. The sequence was collected from a human donor in good health. This chain's CDR3 is CASSPFHSIYNEQFF. DNA of the CDR3: TGTGCCAGCAGCCCCTTTCACAGTATTTACAATGAGCAGTTCTTC.